These 21 T cell receptor beta chains originate from one sample sequenced in a study of blood T cell repertoires in COVID-19. Sequencing used immunoSEQ multiplex PCR; TCRdb keeps in-frame clones, though not all of them. The profile shows about 480,000 clones, around 87% of them singletons. The specimen was PBMCs or T cells enriched from blood (not recorded which). The receptors derive from a woman aged 40 to 50 who had recovered from COVID-19.

This chain connects TRBV6-1 to TRBJ1-2; 7 positions match TRBD1. This CDR3 has 14 amino acids. V lost 1 base, J lost 4 bases, and 3 bases stayed unmatched. Germline V CDR1 and CDR2: MNHNS, SASEGT. Written as DNA, the CDR3 is TGTGCCAGCAGTGAAGGACAGGGAATCTATGGCTACACCTTC. Its translation is CASSEGQGIYGYTF.

The chain couples TRBV4-2 to TRBJ1-4, with 7 bases aligning to TRBD1. V gave up 4 bases and J gave up 8 bases; unmatched junction bases: 13. The CDR3 spans 16 residues. The germline CDR1 and CDR2 sequences are LGHNA and YNFKEQ. CDR3 loop: CASSPGTSQGGEKLFF. As DNA, the CDR3 is TGTGCCAGCAGCCCCGGCACCTCCCAGGGGGGCGAAAAACTGTTTTTT.

This clone has only one observation. The chain carries TRBV11-3 and TRBJ2-7, with 9 bases that match TRBD1. This CDR3 is built from 16 residues. The germline CDR1 and CDR2 sequences are SGHNT and YENEEA. Germline trimming cut 5 bases from V and 0 bases from J; bases unmatched to any gene: 8. The DNA of the CDR3 is TGTGCCAGCAGCATTCGCGGGACAGGGAGCTCCTACGAGCAGTACTTC. It specifies CASSIRGTGSSYEQYF.

The chain carries TRBV10-3 and TRBJ1-5; a possible D gene is TRBD1 (5 bases). CDR1 is ENHRY and CDR2 is SYGVKD in the germline V gene. The CDR3 contains 12 residues. V was shortened by 10 bases and J by 2 bases, with 9 bases between the two germline ends. The CDR3: CATGHGNQPQHF. The CDR3 region has the DNA TGTGCCACCGGACACGGCAATCAGCCCCAGCATTTT.

The V call is TRBV2, the J call TRBJ1-4; the D is unclear. Trimming pared 2 bases from V and 3 bases from J, leaving 10 bases between. CDR1 and CDR2 from the germline V gene are SNHLY and FYNNEI. The CDR3 totals 15 residues. The CDR3 DNA sequence: TGTGCCAGCAGTGAATCAGGAGGACCTAATGAAAAACTGTTTTTT. Translated, it gives CASSESGGPNEKLFF. The full variable domain, completed using reference TRBV2 and TRBJ1-4, is EPEVTQTPSHQVTQMGQEVILRCVPISNHLYFYWYRQILGQKVEFLVSFYNNEISEKSEIFDDQFSVERPDGSNFTLKIRSTKLEDSAMYFCASSESGGPNEKLFFGSGTQLSVL.

V gene TRBV2 combines with J gene TRBJ1-4, with D hard to call. Per germline, CDR1 SNHLY and CDR2 FYNNEI. Trimming stripped 10 bases from V and 1 base from J, with 13 bases between. The CDR3 has 14 residues. The CDR3 loop is CATALARTNEKLFF. DNA of the CDR3: TGTGCCACCGCTCTTGCGAGAACTAATGAAAAACTGTTTTTT.

CDR3: CASSQDRASGSLDEQFF. DNA of the CDR3: TGTGCCAGCAGCCAAGATAGGGCTAGCGGGAGTTTGGATGAGCAGTTCTTC. The rearrangement joins TRBV4-2 to TRBJ2-1; TRBD2 matches at 10 bases. This CDR3 region has 17 residues. Germline V lookup: CDR1 LGHNA, CDR2 YNFKEQ. The junction had 10 bases not matched to a gene; V was cut back by 0 bases and J by 8 bases.

This chain joins TRBV24-1 and TRBJ2-5; perhaps TRBD2 as D (6 bases). The germline V gene encodes CDR1 KGHDR and CDR2 SFDVKD. The CDR3 is 15 amino acids. V dropped 4 bases and J dropped 0 bases, with 11 bases sitting between them. The CDR3 coding sequence is TGTGCCACCAGTGAGTTTCAGCGGGACCAAGAGACCCAGTACTTC. Its translation: CATSEFQRDQETQYF.

The V call is TRBV19, the J call TRBJ1-5; D gene unclear. Trimming cost V 3 bases and J 0 bases, with 6 bases left between them. CDR1 is LNHDA, CDR2 SQIVND, per germline (reference sequence). CDR3 length: 14 residues. In DNA form, the CDR3 reads TGTGCCAGTAGTATGGCTTATAGCAATCAGCCCCAGCATTTT. It encodes CASSMAYSNQPQHF. The variable domain in full, with the rest retrieved from reference TRBV19 and TRBJ1-5, is DGGITQSPKYLFRKEGQNVTLSCEQNLNHDAMYWYRQDPGQGLRLIYYSQIVNDFQKGDIAEGYSVSREKKESFPLTVTSAQKNPTAFYLCASSMAYSNQPQHFGDGTRLSIL.

The genes are TRBV6-5 and TRBJ1-5, with a tentative D call TRBD1 (6 bases). Trimming stripped 6 bases from V and 1 base from J, with 13 bases between. Germline CDR1 is MNHEY and CDR2 is SVGAGI. This CDR3 is built from 15 residues. The CDR3 loop is CASRQGTMSNQPQHF. The CDR3 region has the DNA TGTGCCAGCAGGCAGGGGACGATGAGCAATCAGCCCCAGCATTTT.

This clone was counted only a few times. The rearrangement links TRBV4-2 to TRBJ2-1, with D maybe TRBD1 (5 bases). V lost 4 bases and J lost 4, with 14 bases in between. CDR1 is LGHNA, CDR2 YNFKEQ, per germline. The CDR3 is made up of 15 amino acids. In nucleotides, the CDR3 is TGTGCCAGCAGCCCACAGGAGAAGACTTACAATGAGCAGTTCTTC. Its translation: CASSPQEKTYNEQFF.

This chain connects TRBV5-8 to TRBJ1-2, with D possibly TRBD1 on 5 matching bases. The CDR3 runs 13 residues. Between the trimmed V and J ends, which lost 4 bases and 3 bases, there was a span of 10 bases. The V gene's germline CDR1 is SGHTS and CDR2 YDEGEE. The CDR3 loop reads CASSPKTDYGYTF. The CDR3 nucleotides read TGTGCCAGCAGCCCGAAGACAGACTATGGCTACACCTTC.

The V call is TRBV6-2 or TRBV6-3, the J call TRBJ1-2, with 7 bases fitting TRBD1. V trimming: 4 bases; J trimming: 8 bases; junction bases outside the gene matches: 7. Germline V gives CDR1 MNHEY, CDR2 SVGEGT. The CDR3 is 13 residues long. CDR3 residues: CASSSGQHGGYTF. DNA of the CDR3: TGTGCCAGCAGTTCGGGACAGCACGGAGGCTACACCTTC.

The chain uses TRBV7-2 and TRBJ1-5; 7 bases are shared with TRBD1. CDR1 and CDR2 (germline): SGHTA, FQGNSA. The CDR3 is made up of 13 amino acids. Trimming took 5 bases from V and 6 from J; bases not matched to a gene: 4. CDR3 sequence: CASSTQGIQPQHF. In DNA, the CDR3 is TGTGCCAGCAGCACACAGGGGATTCAGCCCCAGCATTTT.

The V gene is TRBV5-6, the J gene TRBJ1-2; D gene ambiguous. The ends were cut back, 0 bases at V and 5 bases at J, with 5 bases in the middle. The CDR3 totals 12 residues. The germline V gene encodes CDR1 SGHDT and CDR2 YYEEEE. The CDR3 region is CASSLGRYGYTF. CDR3 nucleotide sequence: TGTGCCAGCAGCTTGGGTAGATATGGCTACACCTTC.

This chain joins TRBV30 and TRBJ1-1; no clear D gene. The V gene lost 4 bases and the J gene lost 1 base, with 10 bases spanning the gap. CDR3 length: 13 residues. Per the germline V gene, CDR1 is GTSNPN and CDR2 is SVGIG (reference sequence). In nucleotides, the CDR3 is TGTGCCTGGACCCGGTTTGAGAACACTGAAGCTTTCTTT. Translating it yields CAWTRFENTEAFF.

The rearrangement links TRBV7-2 to TRBJ2-2, with TRBD2 as a possible D gene (5 bases). The CDR3 consists of 15 residues. The germline V gene encodes CDR1 SGHTA and CDR2 FQGNSA. Between the trimmed V and J ends, which lost 2 bases and 0 bases, there was a span of 7 bases. The chain's CDR3 is CASSLSGTNTGELFF. The CDR3 coding sequence is TGTGCCAGCAGCTTAAGCGGCACGAACACCGGGGAGCTGTTTTTT.

This clone was detected only once. CDR3 bases: TGTGCCAGCAGTCCTTCCTATGAGCAGTTCTTC. It yields the protein CASSPSYEQFF. The genes are TRBV12-3 or TRBV12-4 and TRBJ2-1; D gene unclear. Trimming took 5 bases from V and 8 from J, leaving 7 bases between them. There are 11 residues in the CDR3.

The V and J genes are TRBV27 and TRBJ2-3, with D perhaps TRBD2 (6 bases). The CDR3 runs to 17 residues. Germline V lookup: CDR1 MNHEY, CDR2 SMNVEV (reference sequence). Trimming removed 6 bases from V and 1 base from J, with 20 bases in between. DNA of the CDR3: TGTGCCAGCAGCCCCCGGTGGGGGGTTTACGGCACAGATACGCAGTATTTT. This codes for CASSPRWGVYGTDTQYF.

The V gene is TRBV13, the J gene TRBJ2-2; 7 bases fit TRBD1. Trimming removed 1 base from V and 1 base from J; junction bases left unmatched: 6. Germline V CDR1 and CDR2: PRHDT, FYEKMQ (reference sequence). This CDR3 region has 17 residues. The DNA of the CDR3 is TGTGCCAGCAGCTTAGAAGCTTGGACAGGGAACACCGGGGAGCTGTTTTTT. Translating gives CASSLEAWTGNTGELFF. Looking up the rest from reference TRBV13 and TRBJ2-2 gives the full variable domain: AAGVIQSPRHLIKEKRETATLKCYPIPRHDTVYWYQQGPGQDPQFLISFYEKMQSDKGSIPDRFSAQQFSDYHSELNMSSLELGDSALYFCASSLEAWTGNTGELFFGEGSRLTVL.

This rearrangement joins TRBV19 to TRBJ1-2, with D possibly matching TRBD1 (5 bases). V was shortened by 5 bases and J by 12 bases, with 16 bases between the two germline ends. Germline loops: CDR1 LNHDA, CDR2 SQIVND (reference sequence). This CDR3 contains 12 residues. The CDR3 reads CASSFSKGANTF. Here the CDR3 DNA reads TGTGCCAGTAGTTTTTCGAAAGGGGCGAACACCTTC.